The rows below give T cell receptor beta chains drawn from one sample of a study of T-cell memory formation after mild COVID-19. TCRdb called the 5' RACE reads again in MiXCR, with one record for every CDR3 protein. Altogether about 200,000 distinct CDR3 sequences are present, roughly 17% being singletons, with the ten largest covering around 1.9%. Material: PBMCs or a T cell subset sorted from them (not recorded which). Receptors were obtained from an adult woman who had mild COVID-19 (a few samples of this study predate the infection). Cell type and time point are not known. The CDR3 runs from the conserved cysteine through the conserved F or W. D genes are given only for firm matches. For some rows the clone size is stated as once, few or many, or as a class when expanded; others skip it.

few,-,TRBV6-2/TRBV6-3,TRBJ2-4,TGTGCCACCTCATTCCGGGCCACTGAAAACATTCAGTACTTC,CATSFRATENIQYF
few,TRBD2,TRBV9,TRBJ2-3,TGTGCCAGCAGCTTCCGGACTAGCGGGAGGGTAGATACGCAGTATTTT,CASSFRTSGRVDTQYF
-,-,TRBV7-8,TRBJ1-3,TGTGCCAGCAGCTTAAGGGACACTCTCTCTGGAAACACCATATATTTT,CASSLRDTLSGNTIYF
few,-,TRBV7-8,TRBJ2-7,TGTGCCAGCAGCTTATGGTACAGGGAGGAAACAGAGGACGAGCAGTACTTC,CASSLWYREETEDEQYF
few,-,TRBV12-3/TRBV12-4,TRBJ2-7,TGTGCCAGCAGTTTCGGGCCTCGGGCCTACGAGCAGTACTTC,CASSFGPRAYEQYF
many,-,TRBV6-6,TRBJ2-5,TGTGCCAGCAGTTACTCGAGGCGGTTCGGCAGCGGCGAGACCCAGTACTTC,CASSYSRRFGSGETQYF
-,-,TRBV12-3/TRBV12-4,TRBJ2-3,TGTGCCAGCAACCTTTGGGGGGGGAGGGGGACAGATACGCAGTATTTT,CASNLWGGRGTDTQYF
few,-,TRBV29-1,TRBJ2-7,TGCAGCGTTGGGGTCGGCCGATACTACGAGCAGTACTTC,CSVGVGRYYEQYF
many,-,TRBV25-1,TRBJ2-5,TGTGCCAGCAGTACGAGGGTGTACCAAGAGACCCAGTACTTC,CASSTRVYQETQYF
-,-,TRBV7-2,TRBJ1-2,TGTGCCAGCAGCTGGACAGAGTACTACTATGGCTACACCTTC,CASSWTEYYYGYTF
-,-,TRBV5-1,TRBJ2-2,TGCGCCAGCAGCTACCAACAGGGCTCCGGGGAGCTGTTTTTT,CASSYQQGSGELFF
few,-,TRBV18,TRBJ1-3,TGTGCCAGCTCACCCGGGGGAATCCCTGGAAACACCATATATTTT,CASSPGGIPGNTIYF
few,-,TRBV9,TRBJ1-1,TGTGCCAGCAGCCCTCGACAGTGGAACACTGAAGCTTTCTTT,CASSPRQWNTEAFF
few,-,TRBV20-1,TRBJ1-1,TGCAGTGCTAGCGGCAACAGGGATAACACTGAAGCTTTCTTT,CSASGNRDNTEAFF
-,-,TRBV20-1,TRBJ1-1,TGCAGTGCTAGAGAGCCAGGGTCCCCTCTCATCTTT,CSAREPGSPLIF
few,-,TRBV29-1,TRBJ2-5,TGCAGCGCCGGGTCCTCCAGGGCCCAAGAGACCCAGTACTTC,CSAGSSRAQETQYF
-,TRBD2,TRBV6-6,TRBJ2-1,TGTGCCAGTAGGACTAGCGGGTACAATGAGCAGTTCTTC,CASRTSGYNEQFF
-,TRBD1,TRBV12-3/TRBV12-4,TRBJ1-4,TGTGCCAGCGCAAAGGACAGGGGTCACGAAAAACTGTTTTTT,CASAKDRGHEKLFF
-,-,TRBV24-1,TRBJ2-3,TGTGCCACCAGTGATGCGCGTCGCGGGACAGACCATCTCACAGATACGCAGTATTTT,CATSDARRGTDHLTDTQYF
-,-,TRBV12-3/TRBV12-4,TRBJ2-1,TGTGCCAGCAGTTTAGAGGGGGGGAGCAATGAGCAGTTCTTC,CASSLEGGSNEQFF
-,-,TRBV7-3,TRBJ2-3,TGTGCCAGCAGCTTCGGGGGTACCACAGAAACGCAGTATTTT,CASSFGGTTETQYF
-,-,TRBV12-3/TRBV12-4,TRBJ1-4,TGTGCCAGCAGAAAAGGGAGCAATGAAAAACTGTTTTTT,CASRKGSNEKLFF
-,-,TRBV20-1,TRBJ2-1,TGCAGTGTACGGGACACCTACAATGAGCAGTTCTTC,CSVRDTYNEQFF
-,-,TRBV5-1,TRBJ2-4,TGCGCCAGCAGCTTGGGAGGAAACATTCAGTACTTC,CASSLGGNIQYF
-,-,TRBV7-2,TRBJ2-1,TGTGCCAGCAGCGCCTCAAGGGGAGGAGGGGGCAATGAGCAGTTCTTC,CASSASRGGGGNEQFF
few,-,TRBV16,TRBJ1-1,TGTGCCAGCATTAGAAATCACACTGAAGCTTTCTTT,CASIRNHTEAFF
few,-,TRBV3-1,TRBJ1-3,TGTGCCAGCAGCCCAGGGCTTTCTGGAAACACCATATATTTT,CASSPGLSGNTIYF
-,-,TRBV29-1,TRBJ2-7,TGCAGCGTTCGTCAGGCGTCCTACGAGCAGTACTTC,CSVRQASYEQYF
many,-,TRBV4-1,TRBJ1-2,TGCGCCAGCAGCCAAGATTTAGAAGGCTACACCTTC,CASSQDLEGYTF
few,TRBD1,TRBV7-3,TRBJ2-3,TGTGCCAGCAGCCCAGGGGGCTCGAATACGCAGTATTTT,CASSPGGSNTQYF
-,TRBD1,TRBV9,TRBJ1-5,TGTGCCAGCAGCTCAGGGGGAGCCGCTGATAGCAATCAGCCCCAGCATTTT,CASSSGGAADSNQPQHF
-,-,TRBV29-1,TRBJ2-7,TGCAGCGTTGAACGGACGGGGCATGACGAGCAGTACTTC,CSVERTGHDEQYF
few,-,TRBV20-1,TRBJ1-1,TGCAGTGCTAGAAAGGGGGCTGAAGCTTTCTTT,CSARKGAEAFF
-,-,TRBV5-5,TRBJ2-3,TGTGCCAGCAGCTTGGTGTGGGATGATACGCAGTATTTT,CASSLVWDDTQYF
few,TRBD1,TRBV28,TRBJ2-7,TGTGCCAGCAGTTTGTCACAGGGGGCCTACGAGCAGTACTTC,CASSLSQGAYEQYF
-,TRBD2,TRBV12-3/TRBV12-4,TRBJ2-7,TGTGCCAGCAGTCGCGTGGGGGGGTACGAGCAGTACTTC,CASSRVGGYEQYF
-,-,TRBV2,TRBJ2-3,TGTGCCAGCAGAACGGGGGCCACAGATACGCAGTATTTT,CASRTGATDTQYF
-,TRBD2,TRBV7-9,TRBJ2-1,TGTGCCAGCAGCTTGACTAGCGGGAGATACAATGAGCAGTTCTTC,CASSLTSGRYNEQFF
few,TRBD1,TRBV6-5,TRBJ1-3,TGTGCCAGCAGACGGACAGGGCCCTCTGGAAACACCATATATTTT,CASRRTGPSGNTIYF
-,-,TRBV20-1,TRBJ2-5,TGCAGTGCTAGAGGTGGACAACCCCAAGAGACCCAGTACTTC,CSARGGQPQETQYF
-,-,TRBV30,TRBJ1-1,TGTGCCTGGAGTTCGCAGTTTGAAGCTTTCTTT,CAWSSQFEAFF
few,TRBD1,TRBV24-1,TRBJ2-5,TGTGCCACCAGTGACCCTGACAGGGGGCGAGAGACCCAGTACTTC,CATSDPDRGRETQYF
-,-,TRBV6-2/TRBV6-3,TRBJ2-3,TGTGCCAGCGCGTCCGGACATTCAACGCAGTATTTT,CASASGHSTQYF
-,-,TRBV29-1,TRBJ2-2,TGCAGCGTTGGTCACGGGGCGGTCGGGGAGCTGTTTTTT,CSVGHGAVGELFF
many,TRBD2,TRBV12-3/TRBV12-4,TRBJ2-3,TGTGCCAGCAGTTTTAGCGGGAGGGTACCAGATACGCAGTATTTT,CASSFSGRVPDTQYF
few,TRBD2,TRBV7-3,TRBJ2-1,TGTGCCAGCAGCTTACTTAGACTAGCGGGAGCTAGTGAGCAGTTCTTC,CASSLLRLAGASEQFF
-,TRBD1,TRBV12-3/TRBV12-4,TRBJ2-3,TGTGCCAGCAGTTTAGCCGGGACAGGCACAGATACGCAGTATTTT,CASSLAGTGTDTQYF
-,-,TRBV20-1,TRBJ2-1,TGCAGTGCTAGGACCACCCGTGGGCGCGGCAATGAGCAGTTCTTC,CSARTTRGRGNEQFF